This entry lists 23 T cell receptor beta chains sequenced from one sample in a study of T cells in tuberculosis (dated by TCRdb to the late 2010s). Library creation used the immunoSEQ multiplex PCR assay. Sourced from immuneACCESS, this table was stored by TCRdb with only in-frame sequences that have V and J called. A share of the clones is absent; for the studies checked, an unresolved V gene accounts for under half, and the remainder has no known explanation. Counted in this sample were 50,000 or so clones; nearly 90% of them appeared once. The ten largest clones add up to 21% of the sample. After being thawed and rested overnight, PBMC were stained with GMM-loaded CD1B tetramer, a Live/Dead dye and anti-CD3, and were then sorted on a FACS Aria II. The CD1B tetramers were loaded with C32 glucose monomycolate that had been purified from Rhodococcus equi. What was sequenced was CD1b-GMM tetramer-negative cells sorted from PBMCs. Explained via the paper, the cell subset or site label denotes: T cells not binding CD1B-GMM tetramer, sorted from same donor. The receptors come from an adult woman with latent tuberculosis.

The chain carries TRBV28 and TRBJ1-1; the match to TRBD1 covers 7 bases. V lost 6 bases to trimming and J lost 4 bases; unmatched junction nucleotides: 11. The CDR3 is 15 residues long. The germline gives CDR1 MDHEN, CDR2 SYDVKM. Here the CDR3 reads CASRFPGQSGTEAFF. Here the CDR3 DNA reads TGTGCCAGCAGATTCCCGGGACAGAGTGGCACTGAAGCTTTCTTT.

The chain couples TRBV25-1 to TRBJ1-1; D gene ambiguous. Trimming took off 0 bases at V and 12 bases at J, with 23 bases between the two ends. The germline CDR1 and CDR2 sequences are MGHDK and SYGVNS. This CDR3 has 16 residues. As DNA, the CDR3 is TGTGCCAGCAGTGAATATCATCTGGGCAGGTCCCCGGTAACTTTCTTT. This sequence encodes CASSEYHLGRSPVTFF.

The chain uses TRBV6-1 and TRBJ2-7; 7 nucleotides line up with TRBD1. The CDR3 sequence is 14 residues long. Germline lookup yields CDR1 MNHNS and CDR2 SASEGT. V shed 7 bases, J shed 4 bases, and the junction held 10 bases outside the gene matches. The CDR3 DNA follows: TGTGCCAGCAAGCCGGGACAGATTAATTACGAGCAGTACTTC. It specifies CASKPGQINYEQYF.

The V and J genes are TRBV29-1 and TRBJ2-7, with 12 bases aligning to TRBD2. The CDR3 spans 14 residues. From germline, CDR1 is SQVTM and CDR2 ANQGSEA. Germline trimming cut 3 bases from V and 4 bases from J; bases unmatched to any gene: 4. The CDR3 DNA is TGCAGCGTTGAGCGACTAGCGGGAGCGTACGAGCAGTACTTC. Translated: CSVERLAGAYEQYF.

The genes are TRBV9 and TRBJ2-1; maybe TRBD1 (6 bases). CDR3 length equals 15 residues. Germline V gives CDR1 SGDLS, CDR2 YYNGEE. V was cut by 4 bases and J by 4 bases, with 15 bases left in between. The CDR3 protein is CASSPQDSAYNEQFF. The CDR3, as DNA: TGTGCCAGCAGCCCCCAGGACAGCGCTTACAATGAGCAGTTCTTC. Full variable domain (missing parts from reference TRBV9 and TRBJ2-1): DSGVTQTPKHLITATGQRVTLRCSPRSGDLSVYWYQQSLDQGLQFLIQYYNGEERAKGNILERFSAQQFPDLHSELNLSSLELGDSALYFCASSPQDSAYNEQFFGPGTRLTVL.

The rearrangement joins TRBV7-3 to TRBJ1-1; 7 positions agree with TRBD1. The germline V gene has CDR1 SGHTA and CDR2 FQGTGA. This CDR3 spans 14 amino acids. Losses at the gene ends were 3 bases for V and 3 bases for J; bases not matched to a gene: 4. For the CDR3, the DNA is TGTGCCAGCAGCTTTGTACAGGGGTACACTGAAGCTTTCTTT. This sequence encodes CASSFVQGYTEAFF.

V and J are TRBV6-6 and TRBJ1-5; the D gene is possibly TRBD1 (5 bases). The germline gives CDR1 MNHNY, CDR2 SVGAGI (reference sequence). V was cut by 6 bases and J by 6 bases, with 15 bases left in between. This CDR3 has 14 residues. CDR3 coding DNA: TGTGCCAGCAGCCCGGGACTAGGGGTTCAGCCCCAGCATTTT. It yields the protein CASSPGLGVQPQHF.

The chain uses TRBV19 and TRBJ1-2, with D hard to call. This CDR3 region has 15 residues. Looked up from germline, CDR1 is LNHDA and CDR2 is SQIVND (reference sequence). V lost 5 bases and J 7 bases, leaving 20 bases between the germline ends. The CDR3 is CASSLNVRGLVGYTF. The CDR3, as DNA: TGTGCCAGTAGTCTTAATGTTAGAGGGCTGGTTGGCTACACCTTC.

The chain is built from TRBV2 and TRBJ2-2, with D unresolved. The germline V gene has CDR1 SNHLY and CDR2 FYNNEI. This CDR3 contains 14 residues. The germline V and J ends were trimmed by 1 base and 7 bases, with 10 bases remaining between them. CDR3 DNA sequence: TGTGCCAGCAGTGAAGGCCTAGTTATCGGGGAGCTGTTTTTT. Its protein is CASSEGLVIGELFF.

This clone has more than one count but fewer than ten. The V and J genes are TRBV4-1 and TRBJ2-7; 10 nucleotides match TRBD1. The CDR3 has 15 amino acids. V gave up 3 bases and J gave up 4 bases; unmatched junction bases: 6. Per germline, CDR1 MGHRA and CDR2 YSYEKL. This chain's CDR3 is CASSHSGTGEYEQYF. DNA of the CDR3: TGCGCCAGCAGCCACTCCGGGACAGGGGAATACGAGCAGTACTTC.

The J gene is TRBJ1-6, the V gene TRBV6-1; 7 bases agree with TRBD1. CDR3 size: 16 residues. Germline V gene data show CDR1 as MNHNS and CDR2 as SASEGT. Trimming at V came to 1 base and at J to 6 bases, leaving 6 bases not matched to a gene. The CDR3 loop is CASSEEGTATNSPLHF. The CDR3 nucleotides are TGTGCCAGCAGTGAAGAAGGGACAGCCACTAATTCACCCCTCCACTTT.

The CDR3, as DNA: TGTGCCATCAGTGAGTCGCGGTATTATAGCAATCAGCCCCAGCATTTT. Translation: CAISESRYYSNQPQHF. This rearrangement joins TRBV10-3 to TRBJ1-5; D unresolved. The CDR3 is 16 residues long. Per germline, CDR1 ENHRY and CDR2 SYGVKD. V lost 0 bases and J lost 0, with 9 bases in between.

J is TRBJ2-4 and V is TRBV19; D perhaps matches TRBD1 (6 bases). CDR3 length: 16 residues. Germline values: CDR1 LNHDA, CDR2 SQIVND (reference sequence). V lost 0 bases and J 4 bases, leaving 13 bases between the germline ends. CDR3 sequence: CASSIEQRDTKNIQYF. In DNA, the CDR3 is TGTGCCAGTAGTATAGAACAAAGGGACACGAAAAACATTCAGTACTTC.

This rearrangement joins TRBV7-2 to TRBJ2-2; D unclear. This CDR3 region has 17 residues. V was pared by 1 base and J by 0 bases, with 12 bases between. Germline V gene sequence: CDR1 SGHTA, CDR2 FQGNSA. The CDR3 loop reads CASSLGPKRANTGELFF. DNA for the CDR3: TGTGCCAGCAGCTTAGGTCCAAAACGGGCGAACACCGGGGAGCTGTTTTTT. The entire variable domain, with the rest obtained from reference TRBV7-2 and TRBJ2-2, is as follows: GAGVSQSPSNKVTEKGKDVELRCDPISGHTALYWYRQSLGQGLEFLIYFQGNSAPDKSGLPSDRFSAERTGGSVSTLTIQRTQQEDSAVYLCASSLGPKRANTGELFFGEGSRLTVL.

This clone was counted a single time. The chain employs TRBV10-3 and TRBJ1-2; TRBD1 agrees at 7 bases. The junction had 6 bases not matched to a gene; V was cut back by 5 bases and J by 6 bases. Germline CDR1 is ENHRY and CDR2 is SYGVKD. The CDR3 sequence is 13 residues long. CDR3: CAISPGQSDGYTF. Here the CDR3 DNA reads TGTGCCATCAGTCCGGGACAGTCCGATGGCTACACCTTC.

V usage is TRBV9 and J usage is TRBJ2-1, with 7 bases lining up with TRBD2. The trim removed 0 bases at V and 0 bases at J, leaving 6 bases unmatched. Per the germline V gene, CDR1 is SGDLS and CDR2 is YYNGEE. CDR3 length: 17 residues. The CDR3 reads CASSVAPAGSSYNEQFF. CDR3 in DNA: TGTGCCAGCAGCGTAGCTCCAGCGGGGAGCTCCTACAATGAGCAGTTCTTC. Combining the CDR3 with reference TRBV9 and TRBJ2-1 gives the whole variable domain DSGVTQTPKHLITATGQRVTLRCSPRSGDLSVYWYQQSLDQGLQFLIQYYNGEERAKGNILERFSAQQFPDLHSELNLSSLELGDSALYFCASSVAPAGSSYNEQFFGPGTRLTVL.

The chain carries TRBV10-2 and TRBJ2-3; TRBD2 agrees at 7 bases. With V trimmed by 4 bases and J by 3 bases, 13 bases remained unmatched. The germline V gene encodes CDR1 WSHSY and CDR2 SAAADI. The CDR3 spans 17 residues. This CDR3 is CASSAIWSGEVTDTQYF. Here the CDR3 DNA reads TGCGCCAGCAGTGCGATTTGGAGCGGGGAGGTGACAGATACGCAGTATTTT.

In this sample, this clone turned up once. V is TRBV4-1 and J is TRBJ1-5, with 8 bases lining up with TRBD1. The germline CDR1 and CDR2 sequences are MGHRA and YSYEKL. The CDR3 is 15 residues long. J lost 5 bases, V lost 0 bases, and 3 bases had no gene match. The CDR3 sequence: CASSQEQGVYQPQHF. CDR3 coding DNA: TGCGCCAGCAGCCAAGAACAGGGGGTATATCAGCCCCAGCATTTT.

This chain joins TRBV25-1 and TRBJ2-1, with TRBD2 matching over 7 bases. Germline CDR1 reads MGHDK; CDR2 reads SYGVNS. The trim removed 1 base at V and 4 bases at J, leaving 13 bases unmatched. The CDR3 consists of 18 residues. The CDR3 nucleotides read TGTGCCAGCAGTGAATCCACGACCTCGGCTAGCGGATACAATGAGCAGTTCTTC. Translating it yields CASSESTTSASGYNEQFF.

This chain joins TRBV10-2 and TRBJ2-7; 8 bases align to TRBD2. CDR3 length equals 15 residues. The V and J ends lost 6 bases and 5 bases, in that order; junction bases with no gene match: 12. CDR1 is WSHSY, CDR2 SAAADI, per germline. CDR3 residues: CASREAQTSDHEQYF. In DNA, the CDR3 is TGCGCCAGCAGAGAAGCTCAGACTAGCGACCACGAGCAGTACTTC.

The rearrangement uses TRBV4-2 and TRBJ2-3, with 7 bases aligning to TRBD2. The CDR3 sequence is 16 residues long. J gave up 6 bases and V 1 base, and 10 bases lay outside the gene matches. Germline V CDR1 and CDR2: LGHNA, YNFKEQ. The chain's CDR3 is CASSQGGAGKGDTQYF. In nucleotides, the CDR3 is TGTGCCAGCAGCCAAGGAGGAGCGGGGAAGGGCGATACGCAGTATTTT.

This chain uses TRBV27 with TRBJ2-7; D unclear. The ends were cut back, 0 bases at V and 0 bases at J, with 9 bases in the middle. Germline V gene lookup returns CDR1 MNHEY and CDR2 SMNVEV (reference sequence). This CDR3 is 15 amino acids long. The CDR3, as DNA: TGTGCCAGCAGTTTATCGGAGTGGAGCTCCTACGAGCAGTACTTC. Amino acids: CASSLSEWSSYEQYF.

This chain uses TRBV11-2 with TRBJ2-7, with TRBD2 as a possible D gene (5 bases). In germline, CDR1 is SGHAT, CDR2 FQNNGV. Trimming stripped 1 base from V and 2 bases from J, with 6 bases between. This CDR3 has 13 amino acids. The CDR3 nucleotides are TGTGCCAGCAGCTTAGGGAGGCCCTACGAGCAGTACTTC. It codes for CASSLGRPYEQYF.